These T cell receptor beta chains were read from a single sample in a study of cytomegalovirus exposure and HLA in healthy donors. Produced via immunoSEQ multiplex PCR; TCRdb's table is partial and in-frame only. The sample includes around 130,000 clones, roughly 91% of them seen just once. The sample taken for sequencing was PBMCs. All receptors come from a man aged 25 to 40 in good health and CMV-seronegative. The CDR3 runs from the conserved cysteine through the conserved F or W. Each record gives: clone size, V gene, D gene, J gene, CDR3 protein, CDR3 DNA. The D gene is left open where the match is weak. Size is stated for part of the rows, as once, few or many counts, or as a class when the clone is expanded.

NA	TRBV19	TRBD2	TRBJ2-4	CASSRTSPIALAKNIQYF	TGTGCCAGTAGTCGGACTAGCCCCATCGCCTTAGCCAAAAACATTCAGTACTTC
NA	TRBV6-6	TRBD1	TRBJ1-5	CASSGTGEPQHF	TGTGCCAGCAGCGGGACAGGGGAGCCCCAGCATTTT
NA	TRBV19	NA	TRBJ2-7	CASSMNLGLAGSYEQYF	TGTGCCAGTAGTATGAATCTGGGCCTTGCGGGCTCCTACGAGCAGTACTTC
NA	TRBV19	NA	TRBJ1-1	CASRGSRGGMNTEAFF	TGTGCCAGTAGAGGCTCCCGGGGAGGGATGAACACTGAAGCTTTCTTT
NA	TRBV11-2	NA	TRBJ2-7	CASSLGQHQSYEQYF	TGTGCCAGCAGCTTAGGACAGCACCAATCCTACGAGCAGTACTTC
NA	TRBV4-1	NA	TRBJ1-5	CASSPAQGQPQHF	TGCGCCAGCAGCCCCGCGCAGGGTCAGCCCCAGCATTTT
NA	TRBV4-2	TRBD1	TRBJ2-3	CASSHGQGNTDTQYF	TGTGCCAGCAGCCACGGACAGGGAAACACAGATACGCAGTATTTT
NA	TRBV19	NA	TRBJ2-7	CASSIGSYEQYF	TGTGCCAGTAGTATAGGCAGCTACGAGCAGTACTTC
NA	TRBV6-4	NA	TRBJ2-7	CAADGKSYEQYF	TGTGCCGCCGACGGGAAAAGCTACGAGCAGTACTTC
once	TRBV5-1	TRBD1	TRBJ1-3	CASRGQQGLSGNTIYF	TGCGCCAGCAGGGGTCAACAGGGGCTCTCTGGAAACACCATATATTTT
NA	TRBV9	TRBD1	TRBJ2-5	CASSVGDREETQYF	TGTGCCAGCAGCGTAGGGGACAGGGAAGAGACCCAGTACTTC
once	TRBV7-2	NA	TRBJ2-6	CAAAGAPGANVLTF	TGTGCCGCGGCAGGGGCCCCTGGGGCCAACGTCCTGACTTTC
NA	TRBV7-2	NA	TRBJ2-2	CASSLGGNRVLTGELFF	TGTGCCAGCAGCTTAGGAGGGAACAGGGTACTCACCGGGGAGCTGTTTTTT
NA	TRBV5-1	NA	TRBJ2-7	CASSLAGDPGAYEQYF	TGCGCCAGCAGCTTGGCCGGGGACCCAGGGGCCTACGAGCAGTACTTC
NA	TRBV2	NA	TRBJ1-2	CASSGRDGAMVGYTF	TGTGCCAGCAGTGGGAGGGACGGAGCTATGGTTGGCTACACCTTC
NA	TRBV4-3	TRBD2	TRBJ2-7	CASSQDSGGSPKQYF	TGCGCCAGCAGCCAAGATAGCGGGGGTTCCCCAAAGCAGTACTTC
NA	TRBV6-5	NA	TRBJ2-6	CASRKQGTGANVLTF	TGTGCCAGCAGGAAGCAGGGAACAGGGGCCAACGTCCTGACTTTC
few	TRBV7-2	NA	TRBJ1-2	CASSRPPGQSYGYTF	TGTGCCAGCAGCCGCCCACCAGGACAGTCCTATGGCTACACCTTC
NA	TRBV18	TRBD1	TRBJ1-6	CASSPGTGRHNSPLHF	TGTGCCAGCTCACCCGGGACAGGGAGGCATAATTCACCCCTCCACTTT
few	TRBV4-1	NA	TRBJ1-6	CASSQVVKGGNSPLHF	TGCGCCAGCAGCCAAGTTGTGAAGGGAGGGAATTCACCCCTCCACTTT
NA	TRBV6-4	NA	TRBJ1-2	CASSDYNPPQAGRGGYTF	TGTGCCAGCAGTGATTATAATCCCCCCCAAGCCGGGAGGGGCGGCTACACCTTC
NA	TRBV2	NA	TRBJ1-6	CASSEDIRPLHF	TGTGCCAGCAGCGAGGACATTCGTCCCCTCCACTTT
NA	TRBV11-2	TRBD1	TRBJ1-5	CASSLGRGRGVNQPQHF	TGTGCCAGCAGCTTAGGGAGGGGGCGAGGGGTCAATCAGCCCCAGCATTTT
NA	TRBV7-9	TRBD1	TRBJ1-4	CASSFWDRGLEKLFF	TGTGCCAGCAGCTTCTGGGACAGGGGTTTGGAAAAACTGTTTTTT
NA	TRBV7-2	NA	TRBJ2-1	CASSLGGPTNEQFF	TGTGCCAGCAGCTTAGGCGGGCCGACCAATGAGCAGTTCTTC
NA	TRBV5-1	TRBD1	TRBJ2-2	CASRTGQGVWTGELFF	TGCGCCAGTAGGACGGGACAGGGGGTTTGGACCGGGGAGCTGTTTTTT
NA	TRBV7-2	NA	TRBJ2-1	CASSLAREIDEQFF	TGTGCCAGCAGCTTAGCGAGGGAGATTGATGAGCAGTTCTTC
NA	TRBV9	NA	TRBJ1-2	CASSPIDTHGYTF	TGTGCCAGCAGCCCGATAGACACTCATGGCTACACCTTC
NA	TRBV29-1	NA	TRBJ1-1	CSVESGTEAFF	TGCAGCGTTGAATCCGGGACTGAAGCTTTCTTT
NA	TRBV5-1	NA	TRBJ1-5	CASSFTGPYSNQPQHF	TGCGCCAGCAGCTTTACAGGGCCGTATAGCAATCAGCCCCAGCATTTT
once	TRBV11-2	TRBD2	TRBJ2-2	CASSLEASGATGELFF	TGTGCCAGCAGCTTAGAGGCTAGCGGAGCCACCGGGGAGCTGTTTTTT
NA	TRBV6-6	NA	TRBJ1-2	CASSYRGDGYTF	TGTGCCAGCAGTTACAGGGGTGATGGCTACACCTTC
once	TRBV7-2	NA	TRBJ1-3	CASSLGPRHSGNTIYF	TGTGCCAGCAGCTTAGGGCCCAGACACTCTGGAAACACCATATATTTT
NA	TRBV14	NA	TRBJ2-5	CASKAAVHQNTRGQETQYF	TGTGCCAGCAAGGCGGCCGTACACCAAAATACCAGGGGCCAAGAGACCCAGTACTTC
NA	TRBV4-2	NA	TRBJ2-7	CASSQRAGSYEQYF	TGTGCCAGCAGCCAAAGGGCAGGGTCCTACGAGCAGTACTTC
NA	TRBV5-4	TRBD1	TRBJ2-7	CASSLQGVVEQYF	TGTGCCAGCAGCTTACAGGGGGTAGTCGAGCAGTACTTC
NA	TRBV7-8	NA	TRBJ1-5	CASSLQGMGNQPQHF	TGTGCCAGCAGCTTACAGGGGATGGGCAATCAGCCCCAGCATTTT
NA	TRBV7-9	NA	TRBJ2-7	CASSSTPGSYEQYF	TGTGCCAGCAGCTCAACTCCCGGCTCCTACGAGCAGTACTTC
NA	TRBV18	TRBD1	TRBJ2-7	CASSPQGAPHEQYF	TGTGCCAGCTCACCACAGGGGGCTCCCCACGAGCAGTACTTC
NA	TRBV7-9	NA	TRBJ1-2	CASSLQGRANYGYTF	TGTGCCAGCAGCTTACAAGGCAGGGCTAACTATGGCTACACCTTC
NA	TRBV18	NA	TRBJ2-5	CASSPTNIETQYF	TGTGCCAGCTCACCTACAAACATTGAGACCCAGTACTTC
NA	TRBV2	TRBD1	TRBJ2-1	CASSFSGQVSYNEQFF	TGTGCCAGCAGCTTTTCGGGACAGGTTTCCTACAATGAGCAGTTCTTC
NA	TRBV7-9	NA	TRBJ1-1	CASSSPGNTEAFF	TGTGCCAGCAGCTCTCCAGGGAACACTGAAGCTTTCTTT
many	TRBV19	NA	TRBJ2-3	CASSPGLLTDTQYF	TGTGCCAGTAGTCCGGGACTCTTAACAGATACGCAGTATTTT
NA	TRBV11-3	NA	TRBJ2-1	CASSRGWDEQFF	TGTGCCAGCAGTAGAGGGTGGGATGAGCAGTTCTTC
once	TRBV4-3	TRBD1	TRBJ1-2	CASSQERTGNYGYTF	TGCGCCAGCAGCCAAGAGAGGACAGGAAACTATGGCTACACCTTC
once	TRBV2	TRBD1	TRBJ2-2	CARTDRKNTGELFF	TGTGCCAGAACGGACAGGAAAAACACCGGGGAGCTGTTTTTT
NA	TRBV2	TRBD1	TRBJ1-4	CASSLRQGSEKLFF	TGTGCCAGCAGCCTCCGACAGGGCAGCGAAAAACTGTTTTTT
NA	TRBV29-1	NA	TRBJ1-5	CSVAVGNQPQHF	TGCAGCGTCGCGGTTGGCAATCAGCCCCAGCATTTT
NA	TRBV7-3	NA	TRBJ1-1	CASSLEGSTEAFF	TGTGCCAGCAGCTTAGAGGGTTCCACTGAAGCTTTCTTT
NA	TRBV5-1	NA	TRBJ1-2	CASAGTSYGYTF	TGCGCCAGCGCCGGGACAAGCTATGGCTACACCTTC
NA	TRBV7-9	NA	TRBJ1-6	CASSTALFWNYSPLHF	TGTGCCAGCAGTACGGCCCTCTTCTGGAACTACTCACCCCTCCACTTT
NA	TRBV19	NA	TRBJ2-3	CASSIDRRQIEDTQYF	TGTGCCAGTAGTATAGATCGGAGGCAGATCGAGGATACGCAGTATTTT